This T cell receptor beta chain was obtained from a study of blood T cells in healthy people across ages. Findings and caveats of the study: Donor CMV status, an unknown factor, possibly confounded changes in expanded clonotypes. The percentage of naive T cells correlated strongly with TCR beta diversity. Observed TCR beta diversity per million T cells went down as age went up. This fall followed a roughly linear course with age.

A word on this clonotype: Antigen: not known.

The germline V and J ends were trimmed by 4 bases and 6 bases, with 15 bases remaining between them. The CDR3 covers 14 residues. The germline V gene has CDR1 MGHRA and CDR2 YSYEKL. Then a second PCR, running about 7 to 11 cycles, was carried out with a sample-barcoded 5' primer and a J-beta primer mix. A template-switch adaptor that had 12 random nucleotides put a tag on each cDNA molecule. A single record per CDR3 protein comes from TCRdb applying MiXCR to the 5' RACE reads. The table shows about 1.5 million distinct CDR3 sequences, with around two fifths occurring only once. The sequence was collected from a woman aged 18-29 years in good health. Sequencing was performed on blood. This sequence joins TRBV4-1 and TRBJ1-2, with D unclear. CDR3 nucleotide sequence: TGCGCCAGCAGCCCGATCCCGGGGAGCCATGGCTACACCTTC. Translation: CASSPIPGSHGYTF.